This T cell receptor (beta chain) was captured by sequencing in a study of T cell responses to AZD1222 COVID-19 vaccine. Germline V gene sequence: CDR1 LNHNV, CDR2 YYDKDF (reference sequence). The ends were cut back, 0 bases at V and 0 bases at J, with 6 bases in the middle. The CDR3 spans 16 residues. TCRdb's copy holds only in-frame clones and misses some; the assay was immunoSEQ multiplex PCR. The sample holds tens of thousands of clones, roughly 90% seen once. The study's findings and limits: Donors skewed white British and female; clonal diversity was possibly underestimated.

There are a few counts of this clone. Its antigen is still unknown. The sample consisted of peripheral blood, taken on day 0 of AZD1222 vaccination. The chain joins TRBV15 to TRBJ2-6; no firm D call. This clonotype originated in an adult in good health. Here the CDR3 reads CATSREVGSGANVLTF. In nucleotides, the CDR3 is TGTGCCACCAGCAGAGAAGTGGGCTCTGGGGCCAACGTCCTGACTTTC. The full variable domain, completed using reference TRBV15 and TRBJ2-6, is DAMVIQNPRYQVTQFGKPVTLSCSQTLNHNVMYWYQQKSSQAPKLLFHYYDKDFNNEADTPDNFQSRRPNTSFCFLDIRSPGLGDTAMYLCATSREVGSGANVLTFGAGSRLTVL.